The rows below give T cell receptor beta chains drawn from one sample of a study of blood T cell repertoires in COVID-19. The protocol was immunoSEQ multiplex PCR, while the TCRdb copy is restricted to in-frame clones and leaves out a portion. The sample comprises about 310,000 clones, roughly 90% of which are singletons, and 9.5% rests with the top ten. Sequences were obtained from PBMCs or T cells enriched from blood (not recorded which). The receptors derive from a middle-aged woman who had recovered from COVID-19. Each CDR3 is given with its conserved first and last residue. The D gene is left open where the match is weak. Size tells how often a clone was seen (once, few, many) or the class of an expanded clone, and some rows leave it out.

TRBD1,TRBV5-4,16,.,TRBJ1-5,CASSSGDRLSNQPQHF,TGTGCCAGCAGCTCAGGGGACAGGCTTAGCAATCAGCCCCAGCATTTT
TRBD2,TRBV7-9,14,once,TRBJ2-5,CASSSRGGEETQYF,TGTGCCAGCAGCTCCCGGGGGGGGGAAGAGACCCAGTACTTC
.,TRBV11-3,15,few,TRBJ1-1,CASSLAGVAGIGAFF,TGTGCCAGCAGCTTAGCAGGGGTCGCGGGCATTGGAGCTTTCTTT
TRBD1,TRBV11-2,13,.,TRBJ1-1,CASSPDRAGKGLF,TGTGCCAGCAGTCCGGACAGGGCGGGTAAAGGTCTCTTT
.,TRBV7-9,11,.,TRBJ2-1,CASSLALEQFF,TGTGCCAGCAGCTTAGCCCTTGAGCAGTTCTTC
TRBD1,TRBV7-2,15,.,TRBJ2-1,CASSLVGQGRNEQFF,TGTGCCAGCAGCTTAGTCGGACAGGGAAGGAACGAGCAGTTCTTC
.,TRBV21-1,13,.,TRBJ2-5,CASSKVRGKSQYF,TGTGCCAGCAGCAAGGTCAGGGGAAAGAGCCAGTACTTC
.,TRBV7-2,14,.,TRBJ2-7,CASSLQGASYEQYF,TGTGCCAGCAGCTTGCAGGGTGCATCCTACGAGCAGTACTTC
TRBD1,TRBV6-1,16,.,TRBJ2-4,CASSDPGQLAKNIQYF,TGTGCCAGCAGTGACCCGGGACAGCTAGCCAAAAACATTCAGTACTTC
TRBD2,TRBV9,13,.,TRBJ2-7,CASSSGTSNEQYF,TGTGCCAGCAGCAGCGGGACTAGCAACGAGCAGTACTTC
TRBD1,TRBV5-1,19,few,TRBJ1-2,CASSLAGTGLGSTNYGYTF,TGCGCCAGCAGCTTGGCAGGGACAGGACTGGGCTCGACTAACTATGGCTACACCTTC
.,TRBV6-2/TRBV6-3,13,once,TRBJ1-2,CASSFAGIAGYTF,TGTGCCAGCAGTTTCGCAGGGATAGCTGGCTACACCTTC
TRBD2,TRBV4-1,19,.,TRBJ2-2,CASSPPIGLAGDSTGELFF,TGCGCCAGCAGCCCACCTATAGGACTAGCGGGAGATAGTACCGGGGAGCTGTTTTTT
.,TRBV27,13,.,TRBJ1-1,CASSPGGATEAFF,TGTGCCAGCAGTCCCGGAGGTGCCACTGAAGCTTTCTTT
TRBD1,TRBV11-3,16,.,TRBJ2-2,CASRPGGASDTGELFF,TGTGCCAGCAGGCCAGGGGGCGCGTCGGACACCGGGGAGCTGTTTTTT
.,TRBV20-1,11,.,TRBJ2-7,CSARQAYEQYF,TGCAGTGCTAGACAGGCCTACGAGCAGTACTTC
TRBD2,TRBV15,16,.,TRBJ2-2,CATVPRFSGDTGELFF,TGTGCCACCGTCCCGCGGTTTAGCGGGGACACCGGGGAGCTGTTTTTT
.,TRBV7-3,13,few,TRBJ2-2,CASSYYSTGELFF,TGTGCCAGCAGTTACTACTCCACCGGGGAGCTGTTTTTT
TRBD1,TRBV13,14,.,TRBJ1-3,CASTEDRIGNTIYF,TGTGCCAGCACCGAGGACAGGATAGGGAACACCATATATTTT
.,TRBV7-6,12,.,TRBJ2-1,CASSLAPDEQFF,TGTGCCAGCAGCTTAGCTCCTGATGAGCAGTTCTTC
.,TRBV29-1,14,.,TRBJ1-5,CSAGEGAANQPQHF,TGCAGCGCCGGGGAGGGAGCGGCCAATCAGCCCCAGCATTTT
TRBD2,TRBV5-6,17,.,TRBJ2-5,CASSFRLAGGAEETQYF,TGTGCCAGCAGCTTCCGACTAGCGGGAGGTGCCGAAGAGACCCAGTACTTC
.,TRBV9,15,.,TRBJ2-2,CASSVQGLNTGELFF,TGTGCCAGCAGCGTACAGGGGTTAAACACCGGGGAGCTGTTTTTT
TRBD2,TRBV9,18,.,TRBJ2-2,CASSSKVLAGRNTGELFF,TGTGCCAGCAGCTCCAAGGTCCTAGCGGGTCGGAACACCGGGGAGCTGTTTTTT
.,TRBV5-5,11,.,TRBJ2-7,CASSFLGEQYF,TGTGCCAGCAGCTTTCTCGGCGAGCAGTACTTC
.,TRBV29-1,14,.,TRBJ1-1,CSVGQIPMNTEAFF,TGCAGCGTAGGACAGATACCCATGAACACTGAAGCTTTCTTT
.,TRBV7-9,17,.,TRBJ2-6,CASSLRLPSSGANVLTF,TGTGCCAGCAGCTTAAGACTGCCTAGCTCTGGGGCCAACGTCCTGACTTTC
.,TRBV7-9,16,.,TRBJ2-3,CASSLGSGTNTDTQYF,TGTGCCAGCAGCTTAGGGTCGGGGACAAACACAGATACGCAGTATTTT
TRBD1,TRBV6-5,14,.,TRBJ2-1,CASSWGQGGNEQFF,TGTGCCAGCAGTTGGGGACAGGGGGGCAATGAGCAGTTCTTC
.,TRBV19,14,.,TRBJ2-5,CASSIGTTQETQYF,TGTGCCAGTAGTATAGGGACTACCCAAGAGACCCAGTACTTC
.,TRBV18,13,once,TRBJ2-3,CASSQGVTDTQYF,TGTGCCAGCTCACAGGGGGTCACAGATACGCAGTATTTT
TRBD2,TRBV2,12,.,TRBJ2-5,CASRLAVETQYF,TGTGCCAGCAGGCTAGCGGTAGAGACCCAGTACTTC
TRBD2,TRBV7-9,19,.,TRBJ2-7,CASSLFPGLAGDSSYEQYF,TGTGCCAGCAGCTTATTCCCGGGACTAGCGGGAGATAGCTCCTACGAGCAGTACTTC
.,TRBV5-1,12,.,TRBJ1-4,CASRAIDEELFF,TGCGCCAGCAGGGCTATCGATGAGGAACTGTTTTTT
.,TRBV10-1,12,.,TRBJ2-7,CASSGQSYEQYF,TGCGCCAGCAGCGGACAGTCCTACGAGCAGTACTTC
.,TRBV25-1,11,few,TRBJ2-7,CASSRGYEQYF,TGTGCCAGCAGCCGGGGCTACGAGCAGTACTTC
.,TRBV5-4,14,.,TRBJ1-3,CASSLDRAGNTIYF,TGTGCCAGCAGCTTGGACAGGGCTGGAAACACCATATATTTT
TRBD1,TRBV18,15,.,TRBJ1-2,CASSPGTGGSYGYTF,TGTGCCAGCTCACCAGGGACAGGGGGCTCCTATGGCTACACCTTC
TRBD1,TRBV6-2/TRBV6-3,13,.,TRBJ1-6,CASSRDRVSPLHF,TGTGCCAGCAGTCGGGACAGGGTTTCACCCCTCCACTTT
.,TRBV7-2,13,.,TRBJ2-1,CASSLVQVNEQFF,TGTGCCAGCAGCTTAGTCCAGGTCAATGAGCAGTTCTTC
.,TRBV18,11,.,TRBJ1-2,CASSPDLAYTF,TGTGCCAGCTCCCCCGATCTAGCATACACCTTC
.,TRBV7-8,11,.,TRBJ2-7,CASSHRYEQYF,TGTGCCAGCAGCCATCGCTACGAGCAGTACTTC